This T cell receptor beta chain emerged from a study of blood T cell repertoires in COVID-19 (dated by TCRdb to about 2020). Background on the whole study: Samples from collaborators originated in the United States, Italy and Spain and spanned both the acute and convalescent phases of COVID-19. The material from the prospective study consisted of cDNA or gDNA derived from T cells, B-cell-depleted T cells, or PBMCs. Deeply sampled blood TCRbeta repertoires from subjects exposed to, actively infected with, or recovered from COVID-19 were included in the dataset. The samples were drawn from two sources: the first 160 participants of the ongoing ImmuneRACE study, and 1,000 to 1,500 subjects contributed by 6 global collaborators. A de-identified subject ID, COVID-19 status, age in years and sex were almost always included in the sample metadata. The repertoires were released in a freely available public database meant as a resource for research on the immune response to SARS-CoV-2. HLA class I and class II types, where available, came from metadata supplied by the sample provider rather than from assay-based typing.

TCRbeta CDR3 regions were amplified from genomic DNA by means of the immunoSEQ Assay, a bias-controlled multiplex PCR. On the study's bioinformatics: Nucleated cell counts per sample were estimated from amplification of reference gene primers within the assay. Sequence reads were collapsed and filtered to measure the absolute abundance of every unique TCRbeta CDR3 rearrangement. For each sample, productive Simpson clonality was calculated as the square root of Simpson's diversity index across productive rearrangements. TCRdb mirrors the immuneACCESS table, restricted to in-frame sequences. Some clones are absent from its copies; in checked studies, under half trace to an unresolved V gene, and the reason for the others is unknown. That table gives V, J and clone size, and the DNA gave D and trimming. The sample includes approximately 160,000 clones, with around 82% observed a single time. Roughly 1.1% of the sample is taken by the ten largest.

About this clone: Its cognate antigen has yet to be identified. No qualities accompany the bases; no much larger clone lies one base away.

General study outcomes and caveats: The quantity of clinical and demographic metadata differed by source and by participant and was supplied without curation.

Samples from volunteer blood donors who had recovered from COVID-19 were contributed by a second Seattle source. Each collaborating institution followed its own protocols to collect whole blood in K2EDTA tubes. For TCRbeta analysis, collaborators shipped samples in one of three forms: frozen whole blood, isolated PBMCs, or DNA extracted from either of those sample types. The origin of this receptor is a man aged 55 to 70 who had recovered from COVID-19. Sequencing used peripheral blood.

The base sequence is TGTGCCAGCAGCTTAGCACGCGGGACAGTCAAAGATACGCAGTATTTT. Translated, it gives CASSLARGTVKDTQYF. This receptor chain uses TRBV7-9 and TRBJ2-3, with a weak D call of TRBD1 (7 bases match). CDR1 and CDR2, per the germline V gene (reference sequence), are SEHNR and FQNEAQ. The V end loses 0 bases and the J end loses 5 bases, and a stretch of 15 bases separates them. The CDR3, cysteine through phenylalanine, is 16 amino acids long. Only the CDR3 portion is preserved as DNA: 48 bases, with reading frame beginning at the first base.